What follows are 21 T cell receptor beta chains derived from one specimen sequenced in a study of blood T cell repertoires in COVID-19. Profiling relied on immunoSEQ multiplex PCR, and the TCRdb table lists in-frame clones only, not all of them. The repertoire holds around 16,000 clones, with 80% as singletons. Material for sequencing was peripheral blood. Receptors originate from a human donor in a cohort sampled during active COVID-19.

The rearrangement links TRBV19 to TRBJ2-7, with 9 bases aligning to TRBD2. J lost 3 bases, V lost 0 bases, and 6 bases had no gene match. In germline, CDR1 is LNHDA, CDR2 SQIVND (reference sequence). CDR3 size: 16 residues. The CDR3 loop is CASSIDHGTSSYEQYF. The CDR3 coding sequence is TGTGCCAGTAGTATAGATCACGGGACTAGCAGCTACGAGCAGTACTTC.

J is TRBJ1-3 and V is TRBV5-8; D unclear. Trimming removed 5 bases at V and 4 bases at J, with 10 bases between. Looked up from germline, CDR1 is SGHTS and CDR2 is YDEGEE. The CDR3 has 13 residues. For the CDR3, the DNA is TGTGCCAGCAGGACAACTTTAGGAAACACCATATATTTT. It yields the protein CASRTTLGNTIYF.

The chain joins TRBV7-9 to TRBJ2-5; TRBD2 matches at 11 bases. The trim removed 1 base at V and 5 bases at J, leaving 6 bases unmatched. CDR1 and CDR2 (germline): SEHNR, FQNEAQ (reference sequence). This CDR3 contains 16 residues. The CDR3 DNA reads TGTGCCAGCAGCTTAGTACTAGCGGGAGATGAGGAGACCCAGTACTTC. Encoded protein: CASSLVLAGDEETQYF.

This clone was seen only a few times. The V and J genes are TRBV30 and TRBJ2-2, with TRBD1 identical over 7 bases. Germline CDR1 is GTSNPN and CDR2 is SVGIG (reference sequence). Trimming at V came to 4 bases and at J to 3 bases, leaving 5 bases not matched to a gene. This CDR3 comprises 14 residues. This CDR3 reads CAWTNDRDTGELFF. The CDR3 bases are TGTGCCTGGACTAATGACAGGGACACCGGGGAGCTGTTTTTT.

The V call is TRBV5-1, the J call TRBJ2-2, with D perhaps TRBD2 (6 bases). CDR1 is SGHRS and CDR2 is YFSETQ in the germline V gene. The ends were cut back, 3 bases at V and 0 bases at J, with 9 bases in the middle. The CDR3 is made up of 15 amino acids. The CDR3 nucleotides are TGCGCCAGCAGCTATAGCGGCTCGAACACCGGGGAGCTGTTTTTT. This codes for CASSYSGSNTGELFF.

This clone was counted between two and nine times. This chain uses TRBV30 with TRBJ1-2; TRBD1 matches 7 bases. Per germline, CDR1 GTSNPN and CDR2 SVGIG (reference sequence). The CDR3 covers 14 residues. Unmatched junction bases numbered 8, after V lost 3 bases and J lost 4 bases. The CDR3 is CAWRSYAGGYGYTF. For the CDR3, the DNA is TGTGCCTGGAGGTCCTACGCAGGGGGCTATGGCTACACCTTC. The full variable domain, its missing parts supplied by reference TRBV30 and TRBJ1-2, is SQTIHQWPATLVQPVGSPLSLECTVEGTSNPNLYWYRQAAGRGLQLLFYSVGIGQISSEVPQNLSASRPQDRQFILSSKKLLLSDSGFYLCAWRSYAGGYGYTFGSGTRLTVV.

This rearrangement joins TRBV6-5 to TRBJ1-1; D is ambiguous. CDR3 length: 13 residues. V gave up 8 bases and J gave up 5 bases, with 15 bases separating them. Germline CDR1 and CDR2: MNHEY and SVGAGI. The CDR3 DNA reads TGTGCCAGCGCGATGGAGGGTTTGACTGAAGCTTTCTTT. Translated, it gives CASAMEGLTEAFF.

The rearrangement uses TRBV18 and TRBJ2-7, with 15 positions matching TRBD2. The CDR3 length is 16 residues. Germline V CDR1 and CDR2: KGHSH, LQKENI. J lost 7 bases, V lost 3 bases, and 7 bases had no gene match. CDR3 sequence reads: CASSPWTSGGAGEQYF. The CDR3 DNA sequence: TGTGCCAGCTCACCTTGGACTAGCGGGGGGGCAGGGGAGCAGTACTTC.

The chain is built from TRBV7-2 and TRBJ1-2, with 8 positions matching TRBD1. Germline CDR1 reads SGHTA; CDR2 reads FQGNSA. The junction had 7 bases not matched to a gene; V was cut back by 4 bases and J by 0 bases. The CDR3 spans 16 residues. The CDR3 sequence: CASSSRQGTSNYGYTF. The CDR3 nucleotides read TGTGCCAGCAGCTCCCGACAGGGGACCTCTAACTATGGCTACACCTTC.

This clone was counted a single time. The chain has TRBV2 and TRBJ1-5; D is ambiguous. This CDR3 is 15 amino acids long. CDR1 and CDR2 (germline): SNHLY, FYNNEI. V dropped 2 bases and J dropped 6 bases, with 14 bases sitting between them. The CDR3 region is CASSETGYVGQPQHF. The DNA for the CDR3 is TGTGCCAGCAGTGAAACCGGTTACGTCGGTCAGCCCCAGCATTTT.

The chain is built from TRBV7-9 and TRBJ2-7; the match to TRBD1 covers 12 bases. J gave up 6 bases and V 3 bases, and 6 bases lay outside the gene matches. The length of the CDR3 is 15 residues. CDR1 and CDR2 (germline): SEHNR, FQNEAQ (reference sequence). DNA of the CDR3: TGTGCCAGCAGCTTCGCGGGACAGGGGGCACTCGAGCAGTACTTC. It is translated as CASSFAGQGALEQYF.

As to this clone: A read error may account for a junction end that differs from germline. The chain is built from TRBV19 and TRBJ2-7; 11 bases map to TRBD1. Germline V gene sequence: CDR1 LNHDA, CDR2 SQIVND (reference sequence). The CDR3 is 14 residues long. CDR3 nucleotide sequence: TGTGCCAGTAGGGGACAGGGGGGCTCCCACGAGCAGTACTTC. It codes for CASRGQGGSHEQYF.

V is TRBV5-1 and J is TRBJ2-3; D is ambiguous. There are 13 residues in the CDR3. Germline V lookup: CDR1 SGHRS, CDR2 YFSETQ. Trimming pared 0 bases from V and 4 bases from J, leaving 6 bases between. The CDR3 bases are TGCGCCAGCAGCTTGGGCCAGGCAGATACGCAGTATTTT. It is translated as CASSLGQADTQYF.

The chain has TRBV5-5 and TRBJ1-2, with 9 bases fitting TRBD1. Germline loops: CDR1 SGHKS, CDR2 YYEKEE (reference sequence). V shed 0 bases and J 8 bases; nucleotides not matched to a gene: 11. The CDR3 extends over 16 amino acids. CDR3 residues: CASSLGGDRVFGGYTF. Written as DNA, the CDR3 is TGTGCCAGCAGCTTGGGTGGGGACAGGGTATTTGGAGGCTACACCTTC.

The V and J genes are TRBV2 and TRBJ2-3; 12 nucleotides match TRBD2. J was trimmed by 2 bases and V by 1 base; bases with no gene match: 4. The CDR3 is 17 residues long. Germline V lookup: CDR1 SNHLY, CDR2 FYNNEI. CDR3 residues: CASSEGRLAGDTDTQYF. DNA for the CDR3: TGTGCCAGCAGTGAAGGGAGACTAGCGGGAGACACAGATACGCAGTATTTT.

The chain carries TRBV2 and TRBJ1-4, with a weak D call TRBD1 (5 bases). Germline V gives CDR1 SNHLY, CDR2 FYNNEI. CDR3 length equals 15 residues. V dropped 7 bases and J dropped 0 bases, with 12 bases sitting between them. CDR3 residues: CASKADSPTNEKLFF. CDR3 bases: TGTGCCAGCAAGGCCGACAGTCCAACTAATGAAAAACTGTTTTTT.

This clone was counted between two and nine times. This chain links TRBV12-3 or TRBV12-4 with TRBJ1-4; a weak D match, TRBD1 (6 bases). There are 13 residues in the CDR3. Trimming removed 5 bases at V and 5 bases at J, with 9 bases between. The CDR3 DNA is TGTGCCAGCAGTCTGACAGGCAATGAAAAACTGTTTTTT. This encodes CASSLTGNEKLFF.

This clone was seen just once. This chain connects TRBV4-3 to TRBJ1-3; perhaps TRBD1 as D (5 bases). CDR3 length: 18 residues. The V gene lost 2 bases and the J gene lost 2 bases, with 19 bases spanning the gap. CDR1 is LGHNA, CDR2 YSLEER, per germline. The CDR3 nucleotides are TGCGCCAGCAGCCAATTTCAGAGGCGGGGCGGCACTGGAAACACCATATATTTT. Amino acid sequence: CASSQFQRRGGTGNTIYF.

This chain joins TRBV11-2 and TRBJ1-4; 12 nucleotides line up with TRBD1. The CDR3 covers 19 residues. Germline CDR1 is SGHAT and CDR2 is FQNNGV. After removal of 4 bases from V and 3 bases from J, the junction contained 12 bases not matched to a gene. CDR3 region: CASSSFRDRGRPANEKLFF. DNA for the CDR3: TGTGCCAGCAGCTCCTTCCGGGACAGGGGGCGTCCAGCTAATGAAAAACTGTTTTTT.

J is TRBJ2-7 and V is TRBV6-5, with a possible D match to TRBD1 (6 bases). This CDR3 has 15 amino acids. Germline V lookup: CDR1 MNHEY, CDR2 SVGAGI. Between the trimmed V and J ends, which lost 6 bases and 0 bases, there was a span of 15 bases. CDR3 residues: CASRVPGHHSYEQYF. The DNA of the CDR3 is TGTGCCAGCAGAGTACCGGGACACCACTCCTACGAGCAGTACTTC.

The chain couples TRBV9 to TRBJ1-6, with 9 bases fitting TRBD1. Germline lookup yields CDR1 SGDLS and CDR2 YYNGEE. CDR3 length: 16 amino acids. With V trimmed by 2 bases and J by 7 bases, 7 bases remained unmatched. Here the CDR3 DNA reads TGTGCCAGCAGCGTGGGGACAGGGTATGACAATTCACCCCTCCACTTT. Residues: CASSVGTGYDNSPLHF. The whole variable domain, filled in from reference TRBV9 and TRBJ1-6, reads DSGVTQTPKHLITATGQRVTLRCSPRSGDLSVYWYQQSLDQGLQFLIQYYNGEERAKGNILERFSAQQFPDLHSELNLSSLELGDSALYFCASSVGTGYDNSPLHFGNGTRLTVT.